This TCR beta chain was sequenced for a study of post-analysis software for immune sequencing data. Background on the study: Relapsing-remitting, secondary progressive and progressive-relapsing forms made up the multiple sclerosis disease courses.

Whole-study findings and limits: Patients showed TRBV5-6, TRBV5-1 and TRBV20-1 among five TRBV segments more frequent than in controls.

This clonotype occurred a few times. No antigen is known for it. Unique molecular identifiers were built into the TCR beta cDNA libraries. Each CDR3 protein is one row after TCRdb ran MiXCR on the PCR reads. The sample holds hundreds of thousands of distinct CDR3 sequences, roughly 29% seen once. V was clipped by 6 bases and J by 0 bases, with 11 bases between them. The CDR3 sequence is 13 residues long. Germline V gene lookup returns CDR1 DFQATT and CDR2 SNEGSKA (reference sequence). Material: blood. This clonotype was sampled from a girl under 18 with multiple sclerosis. This chain links TRBV20-1 with TRBJ2-5, with D possibly matching TRBD2 (5 bases). The CDR3 loop is CSARQRYQETQYF. As DNA, the CDR3 is TGCAGTGCCAGGCAGCGGTACCAAGAGACCCAGTACTTC.